These 28 T cell receptor beta chains came from one sample sequenced in a study of chemoradiotherapy in HPV16-positive cancers. Only in-frame clones appear in the TCRdb table, and some are missing; sequencing was by immunoSEQ multiplex PCR. The sample shows about 9,600 clones, 60% to 85% of them seen only once. The sample here was tumor tissue, taken from a patient who underwent chemoradiotherapy. These receptors all stem from a human donor with HPV-associated anogenital cancer.

CDR3 DNA sequence: TGTGCCAGTAGTATGGTAGCCACAAACGGATTCCCTGGAAACACCATATATTTT. Protein sequence: CASSMVATNGFPGNTIYF. The V call is TRBV19, the J call TRBJ1-3; D gene uncertain. The germline V gene encodes CDR1 LNHDA and CDR2 SQIVND (reference sequence). This CDR3 is 18 amino acids long. Trimming took 3 bases from V and 2 from J, leaving 20 bases between them.

Only a few counts were recorded for this clone. The rearrangement joins TRBV9 to TRBJ2-2; D gene unclear. The CDR3 contains 14 residues. Trimming took off 1 base at V and 2 bases at J, with 6 bases between the two ends. Germline V gives CDR1 SGDLS, CDR2 YYNGEE. The chain's CDR3 is CASSVFGNTGELFF. The DNA for the CDR3 is TGTGCCAGCAGCGTATTCGGCAACACCGGGGAGCTGTTTTTT.

V usage is TRBV29-1 and J usage is TRBJ2-1, with TRBD1 identical over 7 bases. The germline V gene encodes CDR1 SQVTM and CDR2 ANQGSEA. The CDR3 contains 15 residues. The J segment lost 7 bases and the V segment lost 6 bases, leaving 15 bases of the junction unmatched. The CDR3 nucleotides read TGCAGCGTACCCAAAACGGGACAGTCTTGGAATGAGCAGTTCTTC. Residues: CSVPKTGQSWNEQFF.

The chain uses TRBV4-1 and TRBJ1-2; TRBD1 matches at 9 bases. The V gene end was trimmed by 2 bases and the J gene end by 7 bases; junction bases not matched to a gene: 11. Germline V gene sequence: CDR1 MGHRA, CDR2 YSYEKL. The CDR3 totals 16 residues. The DNA for the CDR3 is TGCGCCAGCAGCCAAACCCGGGACAGGGATCCCATTGGCTACACCTTC. It specifies CASSQTRDRDPIGYTF.

Comments on this clone: Other DNA sequences from this sample encode an identical CDR3 as well. The rearrangement joins TRBV9 to TRBJ1-1; TRBD1 is a possible D gene (5 bases). Germline V CDR1 and CDR2: SGDLS, YYNGEE. The CDR3 totals 15 residues. Trimming took off 0 bases at V and 0 bases at J, with 9 bases between the two ends. CDR3 region: CASSVGQRVNTEAFF. DNA for the CDR3: TGTGCCAGCAGCGTAGGACAGAGAGTGAACACTGAAGCTTTCTTT.

The count of this clone is one. The chain couples TRBV4-1 to TRBJ2-1; TRBD2 might be the D (6 bases). Trimming stripped 0 bases from V and 6 bases from J, with 18 bases between. CDR1 MGHRA and CDR2 YSYEKL come from the germline V gene. CDR3 length: 17 residues. The CDR3 DNA is TGCGCCAGCAGCCAAGATCACGGATTGGGGGGTCCCAATGAGCAGTTCTTC. Its translation: CASSQDHGLGGPNEQFF.

This chain joins TRBV5-3 and TRBJ2-6; possibly TRBD1 for D (6 bases). TRBV5-3 is identified as an open reading frame with a role that is uncertain. Trimming took off 3 bases at V and 6 bases at J, with 16 bases between the two ends. The CDR3 sequence is 16 residues long. The CDR3 is CARSCDTGQKANVLTF. DNA of the CDR3: TGTGCCAGAAGCTGTGATACGGGACAAAAGGCCAACGTCCTGACTTTC.

The chain links TRBV7-9 to TRBJ1-1; TRBD1 agrees at 7 bases. There are 14 residues in the CDR3. The germline CDR1 and CDR2 sequences are SEHNR and FQNEAQ (reference sequence). V gave up 5 bases and J gave up 4 bases; unmatched junction bases: 7. CDR3: CASSQGGSGTEAFF. The CDR3 DNA sequence: TGTGCCAGCAGCCAAGGGGGCAGTGGCACTGAAGCTTTCTTT.

The chain carries TRBV2 and TRBJ2-1; maybe TRBD1 (6 bases). Germline V CDR1 and CDR2: SNHLY, FYNNEI. CDR3 length: 12 residues. V was pared by 9 bases and J by 8 bases, with 14 bases between. CDR3 coding DNA: TGTGCCAGACCGATTGGGGGCCATGAGCAGTTCTTC. Translation: CARPIGGHEQFF.

The chain is built from TRBV4-1 and TRBJ2-2; D not resolved. Germline V gene lookup returns CDR1 MGHRA and CDR2 YSYEKL. V was trimmed by 1 base and J by 4 bases, leaving 7 bases between them. The CDR3 is 14 residues long. The CDR3 region is CASSQVGGTGELFF. In nucleotides, the CDR3 is TGCGCCAGCAGCCAAGTGGGCGGCACCGGGGAGCTGTTTTTT.

This chain links TRBV18 with TRBJ1-5; D gene uncertain. V gave up 3 bases and J gave up 0 bases, with 6 bases separating them. Germline V lookup: CDR1 KGHSH, CDR2 LQKENI. The CDR3 has 14 residues. The CDR3 DNA follows: TGTGCCAGCTCACCCCAGTCTAGCAATCAGCCCCAGCATTTT. This gives the protein CASSPQSSNQPQHF.

V usage is TRBV5-1 and J usage is TRBJ2-5; D unclear. The closer fit of TRBJ2-7 to the DNA end suggests the J call may be wrong. Germline V lookup: CDR1 SGHRS, CDR2 YFSETQ. The length of the CDR3 is 13 residues. CDR3 nucleotides: TGCGCCAGCAGCCCCATTTCAGCCTACGAGCAGTACTTC. It codes for CASSPISAYEQYF.

V and J are TRBV4-1 and TRBJ2-5; possibly TRBD2 for D (5 bases). Gene TRBJ2-7 matches the end of the DNA better, so the J call may be wrong. Germline assignment: CDR1 MGHRA and CDR2 YSYEKL. CDR3 length equals 16 residues. The CDR3 DNA sequence: TGCGCCAGCAGCCGTAGCCCGGGAATGAGCTCCTACGAGCAGTACTTC. Its translation: CASSRSPGMSSYEQYF.

The chain uses TRBV6-5 and TRBJ1-2, with no clear D. Germline V lookup: CDR1 MNHEY, CDR2 SVGAGI. The CDR3 is made up of 12 amino acids. V gave up 2 bases and J gave up 3 bases, with 4 bases separating them. The CDR3 coding sequence is TGTGCCAGCAGTTACGGGGACTATGGCTACACCTTC. This gives the protein CASSYGDYGYTF.

The chain uses TRBV5-4 and TRBJ1-1; D remains ambiguous. CDR3 length: 14 residues. The V end lost 0 bases, the J end lost 1 base, and 7 bases lay between the germline ends. Germline V gene data show CDR1 as SGHNT and CDR2 as YYREEE (reference sequence). The CDR3 loop is CASSLAGPNTEAFF. For the CDR3, the DNA is TGTGCCAGCAGCTTGGCCGGCCCGAACACTGAAGCTTTCTTT.

The genes are TRBV7-2 and TRBJ1-6, with a possible D match to TRBD1 (6 bases). The V end lost 0 bases, the J end lost 7 bases, and 13 bases lay between the germline ends. The length of the CDR3 is 16 residues. Germline V lookup: CDR1 SGHTA, CDR2 FQGNSA. CDR3 in amino acids: CASSLAGQGLNSPLHF. In DNA, the CDR3 is TGTGCCAGCAGCTTAGCTGGGCAGGGGCTAAATTCACCCCTCCACTTT.

This clone has only a few counts. The rearrangement uses TRBV28 and TRBJ2-5; 9 positions match TRBD1. The J segment lost 2 bases and the V segment lost 3 bases, leaving 1 base of the junction unmatched. The CDR3 length is 14 residues. CDR1 and CDR2 (germline): MDHEN, SYDVKM. In DNA, the CDR3 is TGTGCCAGCAGTTTGGGGACAGGGCAAGAGACCCAGTACTTC. Encoded protein: CASSLGTGQETQYF.

This chain joins TRBV28 and TRBJ1-2; D may be TRBD1 (6 bases). This CDR3 contains 14 residues. Trimming left V 6 bases short and J 4 bases short, with 15 bases between. Germline V CDR1 and CDR2: MDHEN, SYDVKM. CDR3 DNA sequence: TGTGCCAGCAGACCCCAGGGGTGGCTCTATGGCTACACCTTC. Translation gives CASRPQGWLYGYTF.

The chain has TRBV6-1 and TRBJ2-1; no clear D gene. Per the germline V gene, CDR1 is MNHNS and CDR2 is SASEGT. V shed 6 bases and J shed 9 bases, with 12 bases lying between them. The CDR3 length is 12 residues. CDR3 nucleotides: TGTGCCAGCAGCGTAGGTGTACTTGAGCAGTTCTTC. As protein: CASSVGVLEQFF.

This clone was counted between two and nine times. The chain is built from TRBV2 and TRBJ1-2; D not resolved. V was cut by 1 base and J by 0 bases, with 3 bases left in between. CDR3 length: 13 amino acids. The germline V gene has CDR1 SNHLY and CDR2 FYNNEI. CDR3 sequence: CASSEVPNYGYTF. As DNA, the CDR3 is TGTGCCAGCAGTGAAGTCCCTAACTATGGCTACACCTTC.

This clone occurred once. V is TRBV19 and J is TRBJ2-2, with D perhaps TRBD1 (6 bases). V lost 3 bases, J lost 2 bases, and 7 bases lay in between. CDR3 length: 14 residues. Germline V gene lookup returns CDR1 LNHDA and CDR2 SQIVND (reference sequence). This CDR3 is CASSMDSNTGELFF. In nucleotides, the CDR3 is TGTGCCAGTAGTATGGACAGTAACACCGGGGAGCTGTTTTTT.

This clone turned up a few times. The rearrangement uses TRBV18 and TRBJ1-5, with D uncertain. The CDR3 is made up of 13 amino acids. Per germline, CDR1 KGHSH and CDR2 LQKENI. V was shortened by 4 bases and J by 5 bases, with 9 bases between the two germline ends. The CDR3 DNA reads TGTGCCAGCTCACGGCAGGATGATCAGCCCCAGCATTTT. Encoded protein: CASSRQDDQPQHF.

The V call is TRBV27, the J call TRBJ1-2, with TRBD1 identical over 8 bases. The CDR3 loop spans 16 amino acids. The germline gives CDR1 MNHEY, CDR2 SMNVEV (reference sequence). Trimming took 7 bases from V and 5 from J; bases not matched to a gene: 15. In DNA, the CDR3 is TGTGCCAGCACCAGGACAGGGACCCCCTACCCTTATGGCTACACCTTC. The encoded protein is CASTRTGTPYPYGYTF.

The CDR3 sequence: CAWSVARGPYEQYF. The DNA for the CDR3 is TGTGCCTGGAGTGTCGCTCGCGGGCCCTACGAGCAGTACTTC. This sequence joins TRBV30 and TRBJ2-5; a weak D match, TRBD2 (5 bases). The end of the DNA fits TRBJ2-7 better, so the J call may be wrong. There are 14 residues in the CDR3. Germline V gene data show CDR1 as GTSNPN and CDR2 as SVGIG (reference sequence).

V usage is TRBV7-3 and J usage is TRBJ2-2; D is unclear. This CDR3 contains 12 residues. V lost 1 base and J lost 6, with 3 bases in between. Germline CDR1 and CDR2: SGHTA and FQGTGA. This CDR3 is CASSLIPGELFF. CDR3 in DNA: TGTGCCAGCAGCTTAATTCCCGGGGAGCTGTTTTTT.

The V and J genes are TRBV5-1 and TRBJ2-2; tentatively, D is TRBD2 (5 bases). V was cut by 0 bases and J by 1 base, with 16 bases left in between. The CDR3 loop spans 18 amino acids. Germline V gene lookup returns CDR1 SGHRS and CDR2 YFSETQ. This CDR3 is CASSLETGEIENTGELFF. In DNA, the CDR3 is TGCGCCAGCAGCTTGGAAACCGGGGAAATAGAGAACACCGGGGAGCTGTTTTTT.

V gene TRBV29-1 combines with J gene TRBJ1-2, with D unresolved. From germline, CDR1 is SQVTM and CDR2 ANQGSEA. The CDR3 is 12 residues long. With 4 bases removed from V and 2 bases from J, the gap between germline ends came to 8 bases. The CDR3 loop reads CSVVYRNYGYTF. CDR3 DNA sequence: TGCAGCGTTGTGTATAGGAACTATGGCTACACCTTC.

V is TRBV2 and J is TRBJ2-2, with TRBD1 identical over 8 bases. J gave up 1 base and V 6 bases, and 4 bases lay outside the gene matches. The germline V gene encodes CDR1 SNHLY and CDR2 FYNNEI. This CDR3 is built from 15 residues. CDR3 DNA: TGTGCCAGCAGGGGACAGGTTTTGAACACCGGGGAGCTGTTTTTT. It specifies CASRGQVLNTGELFF.